This TCR beta chain was sequenced for a study of breast tumors, draining lymph nodes, adjacent tissues. This clonotype was counted ten times or more. Its antigen is unidentified. Study-wide findings and caveats: Tumor and nontumor repertoires were significantly more similar in luminal-like than in basal-like breast cancer. Tumor TCR diversity was below lymph nodes but above nontumor tissue. Data fit most tumor T cells coming from lymph node, expanding in tumor. The lymph node origin of tumor T cells was framed as consistent with a hypothesis, not demonstrated.

From the multiplex PCR reads, TCRdb called clonotypes with MiXCR, one entry per CDR3 protein. The sample contains 9,500 to 14,000 distinct CDR3 sequences, about 50% of which appear only once. V gave up 4 bases and J gave up 2 bases; unmatched junction bases: 8. CDR1 LGHNA and CDR2 YSLEER come from the germline V gene. The CDR3 runs 15 residues. This sequence joins TRBV4-3 and TRBJ2-7; 7 nucleotides match TRBD1. The receptor was isolated from a female donor with breast cancer. Some clones in this sample may be carry-over from other donors' samples. Sequenced: breast tumor tissue. CDR3 in amino acids: CASSPYRDSPYEQYF. DNA of the CDR3: TGCGCCAGCAGCCCGTATCGGGACAGTCCCTACGAGCAGTACTTC.